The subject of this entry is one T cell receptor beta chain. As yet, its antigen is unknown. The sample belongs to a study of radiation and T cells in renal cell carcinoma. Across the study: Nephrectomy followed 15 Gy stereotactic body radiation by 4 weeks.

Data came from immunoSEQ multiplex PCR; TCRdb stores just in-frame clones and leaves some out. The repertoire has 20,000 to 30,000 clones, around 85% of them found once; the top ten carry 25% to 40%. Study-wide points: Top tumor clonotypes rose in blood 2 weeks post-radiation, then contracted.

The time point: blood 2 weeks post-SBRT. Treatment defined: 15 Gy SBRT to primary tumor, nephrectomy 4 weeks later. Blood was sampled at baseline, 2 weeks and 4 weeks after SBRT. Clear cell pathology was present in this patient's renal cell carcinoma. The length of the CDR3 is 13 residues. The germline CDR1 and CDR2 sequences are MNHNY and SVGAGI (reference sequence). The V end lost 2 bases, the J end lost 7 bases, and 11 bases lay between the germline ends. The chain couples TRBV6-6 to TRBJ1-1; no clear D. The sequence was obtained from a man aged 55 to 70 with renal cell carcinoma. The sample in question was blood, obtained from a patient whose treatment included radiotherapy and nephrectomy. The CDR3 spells CASSYGRGGEAFF. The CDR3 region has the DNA TGTGCCAGCAGTTACGGGCGAGGAGGTGAAGCTTTCTTT.